The present T cell receptor (beta chain) was sequenced within a study of blood T cell repertoires in COVID-19. The overall study: COVID-19 samples from acute and convalescent phases originated in the United States, Italy and Spain. T cells, B-cell-depleted T cells, or PBMCs provided the cDNA or gDNA that served as material.

The repertoire was sequenced with immunoSEQ multiplex PCR; TCRdb's copy has only in-frame clones and lacks some. The table has around 250,000 clones, more than 75% seen once. The J segment lost 6 bases and the V segment lost 2 bases, leaving 5 bases of the junction unmatched. Germline CDR1 is MNHNS and CDR2 is SASEGT. The CDR3 is 15 amino acids. The origin of this receptor is a man aged 18-30 years who had recovered from COVID-19. The rearrangement uses TRBV6-1 and TRBJ2-3, with 10 bases lining up with TRBD1. The specimen sequenced was PBMCs or T cells enriched from blood (not recorded which). The CDR3 here is CASSEYGTGADTQYF. The CDR3 DNA is TGTGCCAGCAGTGAATACGGGACAGGGGCCGATACGCAGTATTTT.